This T cell receptor (beta chain) was obtained from a study of cytomegalovirus exposure and HLA in healthy donors. PCR used 60 Vbeta primers and 13 Jbeta primers. The method was immunoSEQ multiplex PCR; TCRdb's version includes in-frame clones alone and lacks a portion of them. The sample lists roughly 100,000 clones; more than 9.5% were seen once. The CDR3 totals 14 residues. Germline CDR1 reads MNHEY; CDR2 reads SMNVEV (reference sequence). Trimming stripped 9 bases from V and 3 bases from J, with 17 bases between. Findings of the study overall: In an earlier analysis, about 87% or about 30%: the productive usage of most TCR beta V segments.

A few counts support this clone. Its antigen is unknown. The TCR comes from a man between 35 and 55 years old in good health and CMV-seropositive. V is TRBV27 and J is TRBJ1-1; D may be TRBD1 (6 bases). Sequencing used PBMCs. Written as DNA, the CDR3 is TGTGCCAGTCTAGTGGGGGCAGGGTACACTGAAGCTTTCTTT. Its protein product is CASLVGAGYTEAFF.